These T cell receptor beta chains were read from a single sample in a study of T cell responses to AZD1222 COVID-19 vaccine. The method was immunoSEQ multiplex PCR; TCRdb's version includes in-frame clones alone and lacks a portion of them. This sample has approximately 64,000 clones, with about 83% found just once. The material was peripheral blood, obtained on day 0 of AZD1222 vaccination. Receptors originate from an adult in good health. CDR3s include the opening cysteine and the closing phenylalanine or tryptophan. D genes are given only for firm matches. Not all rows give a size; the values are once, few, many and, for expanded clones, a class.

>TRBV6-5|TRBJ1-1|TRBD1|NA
CASSRQGREAFF
TGTGCCAGCAGTCGACAGGGGCGTGAAGCTTTCTTT
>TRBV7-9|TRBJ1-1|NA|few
CASSLRGPEAFF
TGTGCCAGCAGTCTACGGGGCCCTGAAGCTTTCTTT
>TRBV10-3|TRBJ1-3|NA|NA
CAMRDYSGNTIYF
TGTGCCATGCGTGACTACTCTGGAAACACCATATATTTT
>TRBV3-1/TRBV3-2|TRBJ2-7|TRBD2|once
CASSQVAGASYEQYF
TGTGCCAGCAGCCAAGTAGCGGGGGCCTCCTACGAGCAGTACTTC
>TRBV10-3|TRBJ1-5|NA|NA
CAISVAGNQPQHF
TGTGCCATCAGTGTAGCAGGCAATCAGCCCCAGCATTTT
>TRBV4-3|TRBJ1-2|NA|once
CASSQMDRDYGYTF
TGCGCCAGCAGCCAGATGGACCGAGACTATGGCTACACCTTC
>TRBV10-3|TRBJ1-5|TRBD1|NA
CAISEGDSINQPQHF
TGTGCCATCAGTGAGGGGGACAGTATCAATCAGCCCCAGCATTTT
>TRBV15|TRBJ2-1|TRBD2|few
CATSSERGSYNEQFF
TGTGCCACCAGCAGCGAGCGGGGCTCGTACAATGAGCAGTTCTTC
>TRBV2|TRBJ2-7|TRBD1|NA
CASSGRDSSYEQYF
TGTGCCAGCAGTGGCCGGGACAGTTCCTACGAGCAGTACTTC
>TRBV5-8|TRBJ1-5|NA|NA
CASSSGRYSNQPQHF
TGTGCCAGCAGCTCGGGACGGTATAGCAATCAGCCCCAGCATTTT
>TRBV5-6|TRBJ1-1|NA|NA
CASSSWLDSETFF
TGTGCCAGCAGCTCCTGGTTGGACAGTGAAACTTTCTTT
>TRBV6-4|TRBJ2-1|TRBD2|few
CASRAQAGGPNEQFF
TGTGCCAGCAGGGCTCAAGCGGGGGGGCCAAATGAGCAGTTCTTC
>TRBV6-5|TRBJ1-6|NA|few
CASTPSPLHF
TGTGCCAGCACCCCCTCACCCCTCCACTTT
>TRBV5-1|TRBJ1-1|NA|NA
CASSLSRNTEAFF
TGCGCCAGCAGCTTATCCAGGAACACTGAAGCTTTCTTT
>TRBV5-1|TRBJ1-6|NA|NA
CASSPRVQGNSPLHF
TGCGCCAGCAGCCCACGGGTGCAGGGCAATTCACCCCTCCACTTT
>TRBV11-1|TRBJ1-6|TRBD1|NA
CASSLLGTGVNSPLHF
TGTGCCAGCAGCTTACTCGGGACAGGGGTAAATTCACCCCTCCACTTT
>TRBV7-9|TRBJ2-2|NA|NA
CASSLEGPGELFF
TGTGCCAGCAGCTTGGAGGGGCCCGGGGAGCTGTTTTTT
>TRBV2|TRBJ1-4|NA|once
CASSSLGTTNEKLFF
TGTGCCAGCAGTTCCTTGGGAACGACTAATGAAAAACTGTTTTTT
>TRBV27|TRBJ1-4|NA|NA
CASSLFPPSPGSNEKLFF
TGTGCCAGCAGTTTATTCCCCCCCTCTCCCGGCTCTAATGAAAAACTGTTTTTT
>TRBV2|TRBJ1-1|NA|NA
CASSDVVNTEAFF
TGTGCCAGCAGTGATGTGGTGAACACTGAAGCTTTCTTT
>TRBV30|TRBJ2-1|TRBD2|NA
CAWSRLAGAMNEQFF
TGTGCCTGGAGTCGTCTAGCGGGGGCTATGAATGAGCAGTTCTTC
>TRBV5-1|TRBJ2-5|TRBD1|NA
CASGWTGSIGETQYF
TGCGCCAGCGGTTGGACAGGGAGTATTGGAGAGACCCAGTACTTC
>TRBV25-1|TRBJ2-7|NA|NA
CASGEWGAKQYF
TGTGCCAGCGGCGAATGGGGGGCCAAGCAGTACTTC
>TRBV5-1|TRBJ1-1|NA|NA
CASSIDTLNTEAFF
TGCGCCAGCAGCATCGACACATTGAACACTGAAGCTTTCTTT
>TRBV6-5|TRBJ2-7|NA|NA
CASGSSGTDLGQYF
TGTGCCAGCGGAAGTTCCGGGACGGACTTAGGGCAGTACTTC
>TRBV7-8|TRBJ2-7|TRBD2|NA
CASSLGGGAFYEQYF
TGTGCCAGCAGCTTAGGCGGGGGGGCCTTCTACGAGCAGTACTTC
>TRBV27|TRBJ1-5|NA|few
CASSLIGQLRPQHF
TGTGCCAGCAGTTTAATAGGACAATTAAGGCCCCAGCATTTT
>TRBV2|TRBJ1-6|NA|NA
CASSAAGDNSPLHF
TGTGCCAGCAGCGCGGCGGGGGATAATTCACCCCTCCACTTT
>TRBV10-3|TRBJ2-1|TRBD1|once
CAIGDRGTYNEQFF
TGTGCCATAGGGGACAGGGGGACCTACAATGAGCAGTTCTTC
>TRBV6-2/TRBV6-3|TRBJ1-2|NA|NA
CASSYSSGGANGYTF
TGTGCCAGCAGTTACTCGTCAGGAGGCGCGAATGGCTACACCTTC
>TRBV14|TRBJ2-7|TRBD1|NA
CASSQASGTGNFYEQYF
TGTGCCAGCAGCCAAGCGAGCGGGACAGGGAACTTCTACGAGCAGTACTTC
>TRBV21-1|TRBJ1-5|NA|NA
CASSKPGTGGQGSPSNQPQHF
TGTGCCAGCAGCAAACCGGGGACGGGGGGACAGGGGAGCCCTAGCAATCAGCCCCAGCATTTT
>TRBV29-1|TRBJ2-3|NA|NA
CSVNREGFTDTQYF
TGCAGCGTCAACCGTGAGGGGTTCACAGATACGCAGTATTTT
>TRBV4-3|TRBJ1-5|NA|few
CASSQAYYRSNQPQHF
TGCGCCAGCAGCCAAGCTTATTACAGAAGCAATCAGCCCCAGCATTTT
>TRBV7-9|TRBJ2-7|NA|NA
CASSLVLGEAVGYEQYF
TGTGCCAGCAGCTTAGTCCTGGGCGAAGCTGTCGGCTACGAGCAGTACTTC
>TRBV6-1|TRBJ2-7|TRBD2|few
CASSEVGGDSYEQYF
TGTGCCAGCAGTGAGGTGGGGGGGGACTCCTACGAGCAGTACTTC
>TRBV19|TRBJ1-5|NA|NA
CASTRGGSNQPQHF
TGTGCCAGTACTAGGGGAGGAAGCAATCAGCCCCAGCATTTT
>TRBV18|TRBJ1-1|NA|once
CASSLKDRFSTEAFF
TGTGCCAGCTCACTAAAAGACAGGTTTAGCACTGAAGCTTTCTTT
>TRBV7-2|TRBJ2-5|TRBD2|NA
CASQERGFETQYF
TGTGCCTCCCAGGAGCGGGGGTTCGAGACCCAGTACTTC
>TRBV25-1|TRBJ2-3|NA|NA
CASGFKSSDTQYF
TGTGCCAGCGGGTTTAAGTCTTCAGATACGCAGTATTTT
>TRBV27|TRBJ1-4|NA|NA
CASSLSRLGANEKLFF
TGTGCCAGCAGTTTAAGTCGCCTCGGGGCTAATGAAAAACTGTTTTTT
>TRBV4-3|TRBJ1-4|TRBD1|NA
CASSQEGTGKEKLFF
TGCGCCAGCAGCCAAGAGGGGACAGGGAAGGAAAAACTGTTTTTT
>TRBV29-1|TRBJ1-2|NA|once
CSVDREGFGYTF
TGCAGCGTTGACAGGGAAGGCTTTGGCTACACCTTC
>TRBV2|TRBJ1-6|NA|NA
CASREGPYNSPLHF
TGTGCCAGCCGTGAGGGCCCCTATAATTCACCCCTCCACTTT
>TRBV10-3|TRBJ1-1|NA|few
CAISESGGGAEAFF
TGTGCCATCAGTGAGTCTGGGGGCGGTGCTGAAGCTTTCTTT
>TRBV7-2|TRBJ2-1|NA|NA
CASSLVVWGARGRGLEQFF
TGTGCCAGCAGCTTAGTCGTTTGGGGAGCCAGGGGGAGGGGCCTTGAGCAGTTCTTC
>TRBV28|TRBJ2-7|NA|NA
CASSSPAVGKYEQYF
TGTGCCAGCAGTTCCCCGGCGGTGGGGAAATACGAGCAGTACTTC
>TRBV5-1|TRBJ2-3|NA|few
CASSLRSSESTDTQYF
TGCGCCAGCAGCTTAAGGAGTAGCGAAAGCACAGATACGCAGTATTTT
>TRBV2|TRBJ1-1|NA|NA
CASSVQGSGEAFF
TGTGCCAGCAGTGTTCAGGGATCAGGGGAGGCTTTCTTT
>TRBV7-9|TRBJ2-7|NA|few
CASSQAGDFNSYEQYF
TGTGCCAGCAGCCAGGCAGGGGACTTCAACTCCTACGAGCAGTACTTC
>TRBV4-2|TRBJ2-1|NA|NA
CASSQPGLSSYNEQFF
TGTGCCAGCAGCCAACCGGGTTTGAGCTCCTACAATGAGCAGTTCTTC
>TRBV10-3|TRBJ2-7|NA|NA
CAIKGRYEQYF
TGTGCCATCAAGGGGAGATACGAGCAGTACTTC
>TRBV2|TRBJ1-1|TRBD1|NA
CASSLDRVGTEAFF
TGTGCCAGCAGCCTGGACAGGGTGGGCACTGAAGCTTTCTTT
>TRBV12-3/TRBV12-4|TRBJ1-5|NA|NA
CASSRLTIQPQHF
TGTGCCAGCAGCCGATTAACTATACAGCCCCAGCATTTT
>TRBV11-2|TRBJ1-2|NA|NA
CASSLYTRTSYGYTF
TGTGCCAGCAGCTTATATACCCGAACTAGCTATGGCTACACCTTC
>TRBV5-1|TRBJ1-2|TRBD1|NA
CASKKGQHLYGYTF
TGCGCCAGCAAAAAGGGACAGCATCTCTATGGCTACACCTTC
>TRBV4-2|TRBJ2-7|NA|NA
CASSQEQGYEQYF
TGTGCCAGCAGCCAAGAACAGGGCTACGAGCAGTACTTC